The next 10 T cell receptor beta chains were all read from a single sample in a study of shared clonotypes between healthy human individuals. Assay: immunoSEQ multiplex PCR; the TCRdb copy retains only in-frame clones and omits some. Of about 1.5 million clones listed, about 98% are singletons. Sequencing was done on a sample of naive CD4+ T cells sorted from blood. Subset given: CD45RA+ positively selected. The source is a man aged 30-40 years in good health.

The V and J genes are TRBV7-9 and TRBJ1-1; 9 bases line up with TRBD1. With V trimmed by 6 bases and J by 4 bases, 3 bases remained unmatched. The CDR3 has 13 residues. Germline values: CDR1 SEHNR, CDR2 FQNEAQ (reference sequence). The CDR3 DNA sequence: TGTGCCAGCAGACCGACAGGGGGCACTGAAGCTTTCTTT. Its protein is CASRPTGGTEAFF.

As concerns this clone: At one end the junction does not follow the germline gene, possibly because of a read error. This sequence joins TRBV7-7 and TRBJ2-3, with 7 nucleotides matching TRBD1. CDR3 length: 15 residues. Germline assignment: CDR1 SSHAT and CDR2 FNYEAQ (reference sequence). This chain's CDR3 is CASSLAGGVTDTQYF. The CDR3 coding sequence is TGTGCCAGCAGCCTAGCAGGGGGTGTCACAGATACGCAGTATTTT.

V gene TRBV6-5 combines with J gene TRBJ2-3; D ambiguous. The germline V gene encodes CDR1 MNHEY and CDR2 SVGAGI. The CDR3 totals 12 residues. Trimming took off 9 bases at V and 1 base at J, with 8 bases between the two ends. CDR3: CASRWGTDTQYF. The CDR3 nucleotides read TGTGCCAGTCGTTGGGGCACAGATACGCAGTATTTT.

In this sample, this clone turned up a few times. This sequence joins TRBV7-2 and TRBJ2-7; tentative D call: TRBD1 (6 bases). Trimming took 2 bases from V and 5 from J, leaving 13 bases between them. The CDR3 has 14 amino acids. Germline CDR1 reads SGHTA; CDR2 reads FQGNSA. The CDR3 nucleotides are TGTGCCAGCAGCTTAAACGCAGGGGTACACGAGCAGTACTTC. This encodes CASSLNAGVHEQYF.

The chain carries TRBV28 and TRBJ1-5; no clear D. V lost 7 bases, J lost 0 bases, and 16 bases lay in between. This CDR3 comprises 16 residues. Per the germline V gene, CDR1 is MDHEN and CDR2 is SYDVKM. CDR3 nucleotide sequence: TGTGCCAGCACCCCCCGGGGTCAGATTAGCAATCAGCCCCAGCATTTT. Its translation: CASTPRGQISNQPQHF.

This chain connects TRBV5-4 to TRBJ2-5; a possible D gene is TRBD2 (6 bases). Germline V gene lookup returns CDR1 SGHNT and CDR2 YYREEE (reference sequence). The CDR3 runs 17 residues. The V end was cut by 4 bases, the J end by 2 bases, with 21 bases between. The CDR3 here is CASSRIGGMPGQETQYF. DNA of the CDR3: TGTGCCAGCAGCCGAATTGGGGGGATGCCAGGGCAAGAGACCCAGTACTTC.

V gene TRBV7-7 combines with J gene TRBJ2-6; unclear D gene. CDR3 size: 16 residues. The germline gives CDR1 SSHAT, CDR2 FNYEAQ (reference sequence). Deletions cut 1 base from V and 0 bases from J, with 7 bases between. CDR3 DNA: TGTGCCAGCAGCTTAGGACACAGCTCTGGGGCCAACGTCCTGACTTTC. Protein: CASSLGHSSGANVLTF. The whole variable domain, filled in from reference TRBV7-7 and TRBJ2-6, reads GAGVSQSPRYKVTKRGQDVTLRCDPISSHATLYWYQQALGQGPEFLTYFNYEAQPDKSGLPSDRFSAERPEGSISTLTIQRTEQRDSAMYRCASSLGHSSGANVLTFGAGSRLTVL.

The rearrangement links TRBV29-1 to TRBJ2-5, with TRBD1 matching 8 bases. Germline-derived CDR1 and CDR2 are SQVTM and ANQGSEA. The CDR3 extends over 12 amino acids. The V and J ends lost 5 bases and 9 bases, in that order; junction bases with no gene match: 8. CDR3 sequence (DNA): TGCAGCGTTAGGACAGGGCAGGAGTCCCAGTACTTC. This sequence encodes CSVRTGQESQYF.

This clone was detected once. CDR3 nucleotide sequence: TGCGCCAGCAGTCCCGACGGATACTATCAGCCCCAGCATTTT. It translates to CASSPDGYYQPQHF. This chain joins TRBV10-2 and TRBJ1-5; D ambiguous. Germline-derived CDR1 and CDR2 are WSHSY and SAAADI. V gave up 5 bases and J gave up 5 bases, with 13 bases separating them. The CDR3 consists of 14 residues.

The chain has TRBV9 and TRBJ1-2; no clear D. V gave up 4 bases and J gave up 3 bases, with 7 bases separating them. CDR1 is SGDLS, CDR2 YYNGEE, per germline. The CDR3 totals 12 residues. The CDR3 region is CASSPMDYGYTF. CDR3 nucleotide sequence: TGTGCCAGCAGCCCCATGGACTATGGCTACACCTTC. Full variable domain (remainder filled in from reference TRBV9 and TRBJ1-2): DSGVTQTPKHLITATGQRVTLRCSPRSGDLSVYWYQQSLDQGLQFLIQYYNGEERAKGNILERFSAQQFPDLHSELNLSSLELGDSALYFCASSPMDYGYTFGSGTRLTVV.